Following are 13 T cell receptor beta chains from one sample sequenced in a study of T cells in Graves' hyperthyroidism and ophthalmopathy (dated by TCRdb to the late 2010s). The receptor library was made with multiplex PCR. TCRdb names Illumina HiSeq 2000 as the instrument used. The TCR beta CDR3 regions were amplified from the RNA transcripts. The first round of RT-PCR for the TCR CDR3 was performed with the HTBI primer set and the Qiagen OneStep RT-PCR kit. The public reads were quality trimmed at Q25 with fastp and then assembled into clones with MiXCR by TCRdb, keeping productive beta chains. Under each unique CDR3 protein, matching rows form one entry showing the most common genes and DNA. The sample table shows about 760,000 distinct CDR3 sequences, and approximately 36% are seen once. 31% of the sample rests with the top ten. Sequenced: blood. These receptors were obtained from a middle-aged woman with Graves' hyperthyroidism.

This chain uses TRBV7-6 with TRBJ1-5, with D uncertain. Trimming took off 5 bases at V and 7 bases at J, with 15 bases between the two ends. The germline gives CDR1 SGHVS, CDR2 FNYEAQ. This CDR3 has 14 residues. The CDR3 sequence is CASSLSGSGQPQHF. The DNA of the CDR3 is TGTGCCAGCAGCCTTAGCGGGAGCGGACAGCCCCAGCATTTT.

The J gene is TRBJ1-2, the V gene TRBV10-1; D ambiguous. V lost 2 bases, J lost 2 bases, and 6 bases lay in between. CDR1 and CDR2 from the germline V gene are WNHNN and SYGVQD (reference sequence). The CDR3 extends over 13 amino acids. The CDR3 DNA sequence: TGCGCCAGCAGTGAGGACCCAAACTATGGCTACACCTTC. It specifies CASSEDPNYGYTF.

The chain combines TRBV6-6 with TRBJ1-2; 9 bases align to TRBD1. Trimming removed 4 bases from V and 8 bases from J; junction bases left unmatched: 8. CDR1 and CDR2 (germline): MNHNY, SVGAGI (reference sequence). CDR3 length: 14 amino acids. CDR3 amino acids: CASSLQGAPRGYTF. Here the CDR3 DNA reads TGTGCCAGCAGTTTACAGGGGGCGCCGCGGGGCTACACCTTC.

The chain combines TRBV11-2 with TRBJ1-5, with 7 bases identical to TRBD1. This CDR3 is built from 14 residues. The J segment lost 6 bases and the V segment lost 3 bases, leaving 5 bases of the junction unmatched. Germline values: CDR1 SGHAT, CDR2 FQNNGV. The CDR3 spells CASSLLTGSQPQHF. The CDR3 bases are TGTGCCAGCAGCTTGTTGACAGGGAGTCAGCCCCAGCATTTT. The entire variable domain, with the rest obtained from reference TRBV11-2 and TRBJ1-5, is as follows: EAGVAQSPRYKIIEKRQSVAFWCNPISGHATLYWYQQILGQGPKLLIQFQNNGVVDDSQLPKDRFSAERLKGVDSTLKIQPAKLEDSAVYLCASSLLTGSQPQHFGDGTRLSIL.

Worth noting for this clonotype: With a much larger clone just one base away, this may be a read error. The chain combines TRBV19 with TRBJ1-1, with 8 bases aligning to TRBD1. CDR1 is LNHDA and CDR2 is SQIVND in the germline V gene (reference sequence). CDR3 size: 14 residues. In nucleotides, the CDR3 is TGTGCCAGTAGTCCGCAGGGGGCCGAGACTGAAACTTTCTTT. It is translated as CASSPQGAETETFF.

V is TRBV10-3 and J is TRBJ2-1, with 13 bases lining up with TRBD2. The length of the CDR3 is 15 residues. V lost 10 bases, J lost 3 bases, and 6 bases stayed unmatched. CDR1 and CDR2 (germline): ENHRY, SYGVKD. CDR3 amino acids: CATLAGGHRYNEQFF. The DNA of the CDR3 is TGTGCCACACTAGCGGGAGGGCATCGCTACAATGAGCAGTTCTTC.

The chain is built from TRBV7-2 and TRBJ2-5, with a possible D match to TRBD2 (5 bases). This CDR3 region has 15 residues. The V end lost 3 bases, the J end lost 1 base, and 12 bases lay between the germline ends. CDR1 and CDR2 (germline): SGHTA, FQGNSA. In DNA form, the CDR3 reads TGTGCCAGCAGCTTGCCCTCCGGGATCCAAGAGACCCAGTACTTC. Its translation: CASSLPSGIQETQYF.

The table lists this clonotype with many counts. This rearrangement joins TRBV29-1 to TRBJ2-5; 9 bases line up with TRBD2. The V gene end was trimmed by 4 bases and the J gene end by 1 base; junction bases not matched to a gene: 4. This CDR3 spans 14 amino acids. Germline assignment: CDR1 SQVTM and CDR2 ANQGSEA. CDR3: CSVGLADSQETQYF. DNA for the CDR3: TGCAGCGTTGGACTAGCGGATTCCCAAGAGACCCAGTACTTC.

The CDR3 protein is CASSLGDFSGNTIYF. Written as DNA, the CDR3 is TGTGCCAGCAGTTTGGGGGACTTCTCTGGAAACACCATATATTTT. V and J are TRBV28 and TRBJ1-3; a weak D match, TRBD1 (5 bases). This CDR3 has 15 residues. Germline V gene data show CDR1 as MDHEN and CDR2 as SYDVKM. V lost 3 bases to trimming and J lost 0 bases, with 9 bases between them.

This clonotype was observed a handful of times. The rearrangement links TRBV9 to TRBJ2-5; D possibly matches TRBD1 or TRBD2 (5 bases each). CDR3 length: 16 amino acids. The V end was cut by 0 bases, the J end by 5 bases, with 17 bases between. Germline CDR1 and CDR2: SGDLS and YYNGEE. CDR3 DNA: TGTGCCAGCAGCGTAGGATTCACTCGGGGACGGGAGACCCAGTACTTC. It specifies CASSVGFTRGRETQYF.

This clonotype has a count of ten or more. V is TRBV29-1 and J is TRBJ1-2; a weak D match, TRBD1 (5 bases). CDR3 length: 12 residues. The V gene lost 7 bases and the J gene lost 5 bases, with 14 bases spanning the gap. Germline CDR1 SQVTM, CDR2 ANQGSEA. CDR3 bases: TGCAGCGGGCTCGGGGACGGGTATGGCTACACCTTC. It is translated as CSGLGDGYGYTF.

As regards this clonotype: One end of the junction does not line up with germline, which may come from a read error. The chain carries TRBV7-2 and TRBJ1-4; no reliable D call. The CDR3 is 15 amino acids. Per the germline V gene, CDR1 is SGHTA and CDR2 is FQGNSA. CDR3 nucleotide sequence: TGTGCCAGCAGCTTAGCATCCTCAAGAAACGAAAAACTGTTTTTC. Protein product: CASSLASSRNEKLFF.

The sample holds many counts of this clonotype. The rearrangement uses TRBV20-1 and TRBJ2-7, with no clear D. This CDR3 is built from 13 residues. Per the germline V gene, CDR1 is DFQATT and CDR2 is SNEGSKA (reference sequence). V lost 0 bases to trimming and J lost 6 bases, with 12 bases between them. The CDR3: CSARDLPKPEQYF. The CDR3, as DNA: TGCAGTGCTAGAGACTTGCCCAAGCCCGAGCAGTACTTC.